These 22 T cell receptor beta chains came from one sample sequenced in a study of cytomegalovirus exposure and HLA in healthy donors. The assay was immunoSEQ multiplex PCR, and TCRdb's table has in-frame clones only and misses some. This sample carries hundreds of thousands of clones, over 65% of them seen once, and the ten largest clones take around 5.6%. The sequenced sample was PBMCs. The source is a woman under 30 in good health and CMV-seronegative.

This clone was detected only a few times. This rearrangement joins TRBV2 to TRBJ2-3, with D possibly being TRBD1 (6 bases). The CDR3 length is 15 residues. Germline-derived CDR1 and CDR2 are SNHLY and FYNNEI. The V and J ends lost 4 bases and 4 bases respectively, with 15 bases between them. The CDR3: CASSGRAGDADTQYF. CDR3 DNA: TGTGCCAGCAGTGGACGAGCAGGGGACGCAGATACGCAGTATTTT.

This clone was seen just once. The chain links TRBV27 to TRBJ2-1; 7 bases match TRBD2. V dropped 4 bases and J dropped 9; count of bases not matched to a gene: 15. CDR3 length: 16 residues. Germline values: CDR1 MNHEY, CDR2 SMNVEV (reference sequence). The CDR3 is CASSWALGRGFGEQFF. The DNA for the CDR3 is TGTGCCAGCAGTTGGGCCCTAGGGCGGGGGTTTGGTGAGCAGTTCTTC.

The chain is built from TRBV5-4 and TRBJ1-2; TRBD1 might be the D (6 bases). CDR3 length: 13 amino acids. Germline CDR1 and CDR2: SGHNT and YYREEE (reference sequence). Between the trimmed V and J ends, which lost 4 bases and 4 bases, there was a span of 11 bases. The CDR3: CASSQDRSYGYTF. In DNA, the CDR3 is TGTGCCAGCAGCCAGGACAGAAGCTATGGCTACACCTTC.

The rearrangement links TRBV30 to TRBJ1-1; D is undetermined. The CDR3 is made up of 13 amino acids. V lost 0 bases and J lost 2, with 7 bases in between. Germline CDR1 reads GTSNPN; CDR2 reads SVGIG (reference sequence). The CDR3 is CAWSVMDNTEAFF. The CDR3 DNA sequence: TGTGCCTGGAGTGTAATGGATAACACTGAAGCTTTCTTT. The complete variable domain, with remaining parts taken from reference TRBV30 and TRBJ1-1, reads SQTIHQWPATLVQPVGSPLSLECTVEGTSNPNLYWYRQAAGRGLQLLFYSVGIGQISSEVPQNLSASRPQDRQFILSSKKLLLSDSGFYLCAWSVMDNTEAFFGQGTRLTVV.

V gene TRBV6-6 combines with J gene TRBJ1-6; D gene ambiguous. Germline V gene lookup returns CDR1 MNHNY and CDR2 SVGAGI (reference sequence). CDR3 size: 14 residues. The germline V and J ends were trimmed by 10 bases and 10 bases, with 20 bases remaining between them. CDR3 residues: CATKKEALGSPLHF. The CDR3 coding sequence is TGTGCCACCAAAAAGGAGGCTCTGGGATCACCCCTCCACTTT.

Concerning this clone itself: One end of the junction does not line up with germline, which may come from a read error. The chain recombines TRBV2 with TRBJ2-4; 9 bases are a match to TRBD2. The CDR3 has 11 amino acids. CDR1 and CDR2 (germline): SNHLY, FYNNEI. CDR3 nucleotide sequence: TGTGCCAGCAGACAACGGACTAGCGAGGGCTTC. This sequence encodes CASRQRTSEGF.

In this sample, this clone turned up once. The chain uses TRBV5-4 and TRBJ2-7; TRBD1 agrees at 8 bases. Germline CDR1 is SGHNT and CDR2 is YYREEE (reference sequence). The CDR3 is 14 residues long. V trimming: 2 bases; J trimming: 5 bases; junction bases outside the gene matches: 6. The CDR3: CASSFQGAGDEQYF. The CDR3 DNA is TGTGCCAGCAGCTTTCAGGGGGCCGGGGACGAGCAGTACTTC.

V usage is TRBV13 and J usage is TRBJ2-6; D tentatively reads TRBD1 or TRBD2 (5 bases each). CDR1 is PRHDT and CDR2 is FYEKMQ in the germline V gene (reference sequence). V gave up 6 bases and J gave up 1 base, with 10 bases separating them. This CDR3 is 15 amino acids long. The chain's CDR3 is CASRPRESGANVLTF. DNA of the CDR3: TGTGCCAGCAGACCCAGGGAGTCTGGGGCCAACGTCCTGACTTTC.

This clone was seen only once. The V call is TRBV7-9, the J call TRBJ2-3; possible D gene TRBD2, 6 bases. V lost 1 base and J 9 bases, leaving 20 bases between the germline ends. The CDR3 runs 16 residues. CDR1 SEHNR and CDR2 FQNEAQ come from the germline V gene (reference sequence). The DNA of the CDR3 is TGTGCCAGCAGCTTAGGACTAGGTGGGGTCCGTCGGACGCAGTATTTT. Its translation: CASSLGLGGVRRTQYF.

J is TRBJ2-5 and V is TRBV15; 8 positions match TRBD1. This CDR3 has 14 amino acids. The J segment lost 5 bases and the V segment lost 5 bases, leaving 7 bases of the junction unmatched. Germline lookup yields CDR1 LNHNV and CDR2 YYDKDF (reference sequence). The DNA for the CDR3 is TGTGCCACCAGCTCCCAATACAGGGGGGAGACCCAGTACTTC. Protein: CATSSQYRGETQYF.

The CDR3, as DNA: TGTGCCAGCAGCGACCGGGAGGGTGTCACTGAAGCTTTCTTT. Translated, it gives CASSDREGVTEAFF. V gene TRBV5-4 combines with J gene TRBJ1-1, with D unclear. The CDR3 contains 14 residues. The germline V and J ends were trimmed by 4 bases and 4 bases, with 14 bases remaining between them. CDR1 and CDR2 (germline): SGHNT, YYREEE (reference sequence).

Here the CDR3 DNA reads TGTGCCAGCAGCTTAAGCAATCAGCCCCAGCATTTT. It specifies CASSLSNQPQHF. The chain joins TRBV7-3 to TRBJ1-5; no definite D call. The germline CDR1 and CDR2 sequences are SGHTA and FQGTGA. CDR3 length: 12 amino acids. V was clipped by 1 base and J by 2 bases, with 0 bases between them.

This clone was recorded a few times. The CDR3 loop is CASSFHNEQFF. In nucleotides, the CDR3 is TGTGCCAGCAGCTTTCACAATGAGCAGTTCTTC. This chain joins TRBV7-9 and TRBJ2-1, with D unresolved. The germline V gene encodes CDR1 SEHNR and CDR2 FQNEAQ (reference sequence). This CDR3 has 11 residues. V lost 3 bases and J lost 5, with 2 bases in between.

The CDR3 here is CASSSLGGGRFGGETQYF. The DNA for the CDR3 is TGTGCCAGCAGCTCCCTCGGAGGAGGGCGATTTGGTGGGGAGACCCAGTACTTC. The chain combines TRBV27 with TRBJ2-5; the D gene is possibly TRBD2 (6 bases). Deletions cut 6 bases from V and 5 bases from J, with 28 bases between. Germline CDR1 and CDR2: MNHEY and SMNVEV (reference sequence). The length of the CDR3 is 18 residues.

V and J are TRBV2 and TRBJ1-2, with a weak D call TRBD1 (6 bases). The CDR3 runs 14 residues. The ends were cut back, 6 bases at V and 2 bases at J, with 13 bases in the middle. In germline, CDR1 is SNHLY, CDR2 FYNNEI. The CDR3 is CASSAQGRNYGYTF. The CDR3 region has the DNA TGTGCCAGCAGCGCACAGGGTCGGAACTATGGCTACACCTTC.

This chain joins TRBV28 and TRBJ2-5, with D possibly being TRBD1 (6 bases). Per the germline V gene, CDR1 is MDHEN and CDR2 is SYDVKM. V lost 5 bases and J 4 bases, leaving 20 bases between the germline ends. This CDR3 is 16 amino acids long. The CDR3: CASSPRGGAHGETQYF. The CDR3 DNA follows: TGTGCCAGCAGTCCGAGAGGGGGAGCTCACGGAGAGACCCAGTACTTC.

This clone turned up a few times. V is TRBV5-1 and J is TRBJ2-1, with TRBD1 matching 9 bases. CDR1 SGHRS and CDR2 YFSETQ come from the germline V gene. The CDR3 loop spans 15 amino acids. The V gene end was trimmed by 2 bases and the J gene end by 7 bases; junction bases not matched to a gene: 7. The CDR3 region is CASSFPGTGNNEQFF. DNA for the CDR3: TGCGCCAGCAGCTTTCCGGGGACAGGGAATAATGAGCAGTTCTTC.

The CDR3 bases are TGTGCCAGTAGGGGACTAGCGGGAGGGCCTTCGCAGTATTTT. Protein: CASRGLAGGPSQYF. This chain joins TRBV19 and TRBJ2-3; 16 nucleotides line up with TRBD2. From germline, CDR1 is LNHDA and CDR2 SQIVND (reference sequence). The CDR3 has 14 amino acids. The junction had 4 bases not matched to a gene; V was cut back by 6 bases and J by 10 bases.

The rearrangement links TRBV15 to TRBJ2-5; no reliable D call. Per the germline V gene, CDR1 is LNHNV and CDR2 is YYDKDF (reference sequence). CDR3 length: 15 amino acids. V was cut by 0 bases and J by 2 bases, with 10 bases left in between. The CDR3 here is CATSRDRSEQETQYF. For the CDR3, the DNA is TGTGCCACCAGCAGAGATAGGAGCGAACAAGAGACCCAGTACTTC.

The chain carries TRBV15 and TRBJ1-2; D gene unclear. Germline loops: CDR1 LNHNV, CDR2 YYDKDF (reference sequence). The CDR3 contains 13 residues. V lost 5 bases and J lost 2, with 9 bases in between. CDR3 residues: CATSLGINYGYTF. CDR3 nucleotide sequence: TGTGCCACCAGCCTAGGGATCAACTATGGCTACACCTTC.

The CDR3 DNA reads TGCGCCAGCAGCTTGGCAGGGGCGGGAGAGACCCAGTACTTC. Translating gives CASSLAGAGETQYF. This sequence joins TRBV5-1 and TRBJ2-5, with D possibly being TRBD1 (6 bases). Germline V gene sequence: CDR1 SGHRS, CDR2 YFSETQ. The CDR3 loop spans 14 amino acids. Trimming took off 0 bases at V and 4 bases at J, with 10 bases between the two ends.

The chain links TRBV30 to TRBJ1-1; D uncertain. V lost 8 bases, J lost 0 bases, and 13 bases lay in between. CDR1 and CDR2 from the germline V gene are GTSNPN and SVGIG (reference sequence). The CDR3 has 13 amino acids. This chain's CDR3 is CAKTRVVNTEAFF. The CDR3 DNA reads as TGTGCCAAAACCCGGGTTGTGAACACTGAAGCTTTCTTT.